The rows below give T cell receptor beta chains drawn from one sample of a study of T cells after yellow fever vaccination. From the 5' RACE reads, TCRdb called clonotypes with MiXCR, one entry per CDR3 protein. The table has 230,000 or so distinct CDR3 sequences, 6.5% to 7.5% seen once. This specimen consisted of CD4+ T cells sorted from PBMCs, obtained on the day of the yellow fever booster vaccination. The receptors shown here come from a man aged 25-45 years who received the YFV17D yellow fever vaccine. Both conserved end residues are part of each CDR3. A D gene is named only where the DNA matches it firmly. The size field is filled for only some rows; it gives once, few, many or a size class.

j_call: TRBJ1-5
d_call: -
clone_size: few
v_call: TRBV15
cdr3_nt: TGTGCCACCAGCAGCAACCTGCAGGGCGCGAGCAATCAGCCCCAGCATTTT
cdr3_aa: CATSSNLQGASNQPQHF

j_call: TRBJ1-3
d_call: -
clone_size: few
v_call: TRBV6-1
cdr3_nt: TGTGCCAGCAGCGAGGACAGCTCTGGAAACACCATATATTTT
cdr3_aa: CASSEDSSGNTIYF

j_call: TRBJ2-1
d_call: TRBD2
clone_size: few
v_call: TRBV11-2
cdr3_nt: TGTGCCAGCAGCCCTTACCCAGTATCTAGCGGAATGGCCTACAATGAGCAGTTCTTC
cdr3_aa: CASSPYPVSSGMAYNEQFF

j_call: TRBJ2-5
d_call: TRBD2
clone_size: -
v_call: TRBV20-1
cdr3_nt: TGCAGTGCTAGAGACGCCCAGACTAGCGGGAGAATTAGAGAGACCCAGTGCTTC
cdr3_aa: CSARDAQTSGRIRETQCF

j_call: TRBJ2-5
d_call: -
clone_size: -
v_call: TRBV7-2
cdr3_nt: TGTGCCAGCAGCCTGACAGTACAAGAGACCCAGTACTTC
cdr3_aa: CASSLTVQETQYF

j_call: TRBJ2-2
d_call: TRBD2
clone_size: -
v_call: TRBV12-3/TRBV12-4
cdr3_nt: TGTGCCAGCAAGGGGAGTAGCGGGAGCGTCACCGGGGAGCTGTTTTTT
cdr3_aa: CASKGSSGSVTGELFF

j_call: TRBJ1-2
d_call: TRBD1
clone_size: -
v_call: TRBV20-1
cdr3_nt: TGCAGTGCCCTACAGGGGACCTATGGCTACACCTTC
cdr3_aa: CSALQGTYGYTF

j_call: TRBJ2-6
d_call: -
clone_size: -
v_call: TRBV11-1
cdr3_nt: TGTGCCAGCAGCTTAGGGTCTCTAGTAACCTCTTCTGGGGCCAACGTCCTGACTTTC
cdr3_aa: CASSLGSLVTSSGANVLTF

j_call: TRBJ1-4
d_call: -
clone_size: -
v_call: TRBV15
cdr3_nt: TGTGCCACCAGCAGAGGGACATCGAGGGATGAAAAACTGTTTTTT
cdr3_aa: CATSRGTSRDEKLFF

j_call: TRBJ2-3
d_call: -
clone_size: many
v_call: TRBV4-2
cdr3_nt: TGTGCCAGCAGCTCACTGACCCGAGGAGGTGCAGATACGCAGTATTTT
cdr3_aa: CASSSLTRGGADTQYF

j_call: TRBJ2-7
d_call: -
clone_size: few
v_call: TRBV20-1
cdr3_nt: TGCAGTGCTCCGAGCCCTAGCGCCCAGGAGCAGTACTTC
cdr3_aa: CSAPSPSAQEQYF

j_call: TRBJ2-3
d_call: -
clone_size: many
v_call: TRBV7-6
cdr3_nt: TGTGCCACATCCCGTGGGGCGGGAAGCACAGATACGCAGTATTTT
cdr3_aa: CATSRGAGSTDTQYF

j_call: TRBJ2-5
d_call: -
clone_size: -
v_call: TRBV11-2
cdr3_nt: TGTGCCAGCAGCCGGGACGGAGAGACCCAGTACTTC
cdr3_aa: CASSRDGETQYF

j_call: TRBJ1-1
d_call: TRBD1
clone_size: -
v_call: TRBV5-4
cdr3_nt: TGTGCCAGCAGCGCCCACAGGGGGGTGAACACTGAAGCTTTCTTT
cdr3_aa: CASSAHRGVNTEAFF

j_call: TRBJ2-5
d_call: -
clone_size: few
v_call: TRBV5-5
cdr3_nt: TGTGCCAGCAGTTACCAGGGACGGGAGACCCAGTACTTC
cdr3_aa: CASSYQGRETQYF

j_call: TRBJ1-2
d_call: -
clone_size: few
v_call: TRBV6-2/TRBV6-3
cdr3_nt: TGTGCCAGCACCCGGGACGGCAAAAACTATGGCTACACCTTC
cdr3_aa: CASTRDGKNYGYTF

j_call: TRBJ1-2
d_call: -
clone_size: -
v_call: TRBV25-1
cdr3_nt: TGTGCCAGCAGTGAATCCGGACGGCCCTATGGCTACACCTTC
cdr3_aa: CASSESGRPYGYTF

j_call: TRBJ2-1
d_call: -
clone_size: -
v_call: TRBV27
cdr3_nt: TGTGCCAGCAAATGGGGAAGCACCAATGAGCAGTTCTTC
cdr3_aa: CASKWGSTNEQFF

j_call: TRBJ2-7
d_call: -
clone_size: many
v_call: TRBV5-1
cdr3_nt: TGCGCCAGCAGCGGAGACTTCTACGAGCAGTACTTC
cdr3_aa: CASSGDFYEQYF

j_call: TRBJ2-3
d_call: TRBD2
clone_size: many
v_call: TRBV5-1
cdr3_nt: TGCGCCAGCAGCGAACGACTAGCGGGAAGGGTGACAGATACGCAGTATTTT
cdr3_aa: CASSERLAGRVTDTQYF

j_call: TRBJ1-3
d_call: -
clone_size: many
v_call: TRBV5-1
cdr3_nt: TGCGCCAGCAGCCCGGAGGGGGTCTCTGGAAACACCATATATTTT
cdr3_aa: CASSPEGVSGNTIYF

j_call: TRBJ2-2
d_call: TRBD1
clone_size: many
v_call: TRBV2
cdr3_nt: TGTGCCAGCAGCGGACGGACGACAGGGCCTAACACCGGGGAGCTGTTTTTT
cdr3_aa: CASSGRTTGPNTGELFF

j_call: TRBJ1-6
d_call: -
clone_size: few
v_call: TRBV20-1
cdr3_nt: TGCAGTGCCGGGGTGGGGAAAGGGTCACCCCTCCACTTT
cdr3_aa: CSAGVGKGSPLHF

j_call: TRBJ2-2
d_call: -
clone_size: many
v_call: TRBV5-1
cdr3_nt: TGCGCCAGCAGCTTGATGGGGGAGCGCACCGGGGAGCTGTTTTTT
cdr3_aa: CASSLMGERTGELFF

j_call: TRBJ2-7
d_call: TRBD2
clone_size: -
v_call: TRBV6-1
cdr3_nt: TGTGCCACCCTAAGCGCCCTAGCGGGAGTCGGTGAGCAGTACTTC
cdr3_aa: CATLSALAGVGEQYF

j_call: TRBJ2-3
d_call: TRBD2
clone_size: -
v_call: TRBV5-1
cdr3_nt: TGCGCCAGCAGCATCGGGAGGGCCAGAACAGATACGCAGTATTTT
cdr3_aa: CASSIGRARTDTQYF

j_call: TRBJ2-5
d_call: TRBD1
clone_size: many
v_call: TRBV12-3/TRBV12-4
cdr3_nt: TGTGCCAGCAGATGGGGGACAGGGCGTGAGACCCAGTACTTC
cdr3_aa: CASRWGTGRETQYF

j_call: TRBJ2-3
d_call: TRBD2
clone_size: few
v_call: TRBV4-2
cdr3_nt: TGTGCCAGCAGCCATCCTAGCGGGAGGGCTTCTTTGAGAGATACGCAGTATTTT
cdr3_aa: CASSHPSGRASLRDTQYF

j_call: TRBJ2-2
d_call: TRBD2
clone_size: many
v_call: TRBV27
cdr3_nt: TGTGCCAGCATCTCGGGCTTAGCGGGCCTGAACACCGGGGAGCTGTTTTTT
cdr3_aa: CASISGLAGLNTGELFF

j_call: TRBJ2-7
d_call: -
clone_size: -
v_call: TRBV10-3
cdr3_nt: TGTGCCATCGGGACACCCCGCTCCTACGAGCAGTACTTC
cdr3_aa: CAIGTPRSYEQYF

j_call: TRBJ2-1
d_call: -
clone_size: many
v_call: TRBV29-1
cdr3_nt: TGCAGCGTTGTTGGATCAGCGGGTGTGAATGAGCAGTTCTTC
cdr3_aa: CSVVGSAGVNEQFF

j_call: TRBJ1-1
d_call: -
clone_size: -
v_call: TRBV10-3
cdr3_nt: TGTGCCATCAGTGAGTCATCCGGTATCGTCACTGAAGCTTTCTTT
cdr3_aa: CAISESSGIVTEAFF

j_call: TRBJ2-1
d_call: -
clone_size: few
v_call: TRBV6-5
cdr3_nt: TGTGCCAGCAGTAACAGGTACAATGAGCAGTTCTTC
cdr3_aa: CASSNRYNEQFF

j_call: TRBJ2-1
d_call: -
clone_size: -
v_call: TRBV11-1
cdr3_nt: TGTGCCAGCAGCTTAGCGAGCGGCGAGGATGAGCAGTTCTTC
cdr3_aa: CASSLASGEDEQFF

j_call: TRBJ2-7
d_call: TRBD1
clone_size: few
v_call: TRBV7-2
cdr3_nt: TGTGCCAGCAGCTCGGGACAGGGGTGGGGTGAGCAGTACTTC
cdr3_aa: CASSSGQGWGEQYF

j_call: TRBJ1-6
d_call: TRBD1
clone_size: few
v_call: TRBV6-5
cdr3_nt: TGTGCCAGCAGTTCCACAATACGACAGGGGTCGCTCCTCCACTTT
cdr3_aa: CASSSTIRQGSLLHF

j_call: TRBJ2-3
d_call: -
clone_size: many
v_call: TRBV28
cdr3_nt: TGTGCCAGCAGTTTAAGGGCTGATACGCAGTATTTT
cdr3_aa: CASSLRADTQYF

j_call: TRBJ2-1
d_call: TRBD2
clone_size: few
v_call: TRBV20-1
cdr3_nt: TGCAGTGCCACACGACTAGCGGGAGCCTCGCAGTTCTTC
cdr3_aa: CSATRLAGASQFF

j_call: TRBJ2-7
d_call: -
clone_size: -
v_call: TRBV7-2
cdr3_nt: TGTGCCAGCAGTCCAAGGGGTAGTGGCTCCTACGAGCAGTACTTC
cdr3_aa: CASSPRGSGSYEQYF

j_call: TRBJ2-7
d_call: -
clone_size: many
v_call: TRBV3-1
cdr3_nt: TGTGCCAGCAGCCCATCCCCTACCGAGCAGTACTTC
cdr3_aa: CASSPSPTEQYF

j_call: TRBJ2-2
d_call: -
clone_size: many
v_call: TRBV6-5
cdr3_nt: TGTGCCAGCAGTTCCAGGGGGAGGGCCTCCGGGGAGCTGTTTTTT
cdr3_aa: CASSSRGRASGELFF

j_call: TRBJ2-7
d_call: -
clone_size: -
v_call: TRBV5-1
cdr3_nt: TGCGCCAGCAGCCTAAGGGTGGATTACGAGCAGTACTTC
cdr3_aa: CASSLRVDYEQYF

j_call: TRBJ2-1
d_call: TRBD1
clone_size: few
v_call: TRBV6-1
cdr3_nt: TGTGCCAGCCGGGGACAGGGGGCGTTTGACTACAATGAGCAGTTCTTC
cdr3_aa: CASRGQGAFDYNEQFF

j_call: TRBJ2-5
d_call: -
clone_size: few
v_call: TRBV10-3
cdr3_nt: TGTGCCATCAGTAAGTTCGAGGCCGAGCAAGAGACCCAGTACTTC
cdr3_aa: CAISKFEAEQETQYF

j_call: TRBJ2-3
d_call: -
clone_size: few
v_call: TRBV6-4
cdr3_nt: TGTGCCAGCAACCCACTAGCAGAAAGGAGCACAGATACGCAGTATTTT
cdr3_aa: CASNPLAERSTDTQYF

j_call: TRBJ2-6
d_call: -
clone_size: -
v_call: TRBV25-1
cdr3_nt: TGTGCCAGCAGTGACCCTTACGTGAGCTCTGGGGCCAACGTCCTGACTTTC
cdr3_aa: CASSDPYVSSGANVLTF

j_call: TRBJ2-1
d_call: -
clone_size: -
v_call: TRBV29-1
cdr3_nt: TGCAGCGGAGGACAGAACAATGAGCAGTTCTTC
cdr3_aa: CSGGQNNEQFF

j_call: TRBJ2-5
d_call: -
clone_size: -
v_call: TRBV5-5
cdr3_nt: TGTGCCAGCAGCCCGGGGCTGGGGCACGAGACCCAGTACTTC
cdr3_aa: CASSPGLGHETQYF

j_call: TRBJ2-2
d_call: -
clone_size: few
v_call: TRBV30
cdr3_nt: TGTGCCTGGAGCGGGAACGGGGAGCTGTTTTTT
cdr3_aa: CAWSGNGELFF

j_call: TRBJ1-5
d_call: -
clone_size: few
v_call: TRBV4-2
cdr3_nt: TGTGCCAGCAGCCAAGATCTGTCAGGGGCCCAGCATTTT
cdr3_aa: CASSQDLSGAQHF